These 25 T cell receptor beta chains came from one sample sequenced in a study of blood T cell repertoires in COVID-19. Profiled with immunoSEQ multiplex PCR; TCRdb holds only in-frame clones, not every one. The sample has just under 150,000 clones, around four fifths seen once. The source material was peripheral blood. These receptor sequences come from a human donor in a cohort sampled during active COVID-19.

This clone was detected only once. The chain employs TRBV7-9 and TRBJ1-2; D gene ambiguous. The germline CDR1 and CDR2 sequences are SEHNR and FQNEAQ (reference sequence). Deletions cut 2 bases from V and 6 bases from J, with 13 bases between. This CDR3 has 14 residues. CDR3: CASSLKSGRDGYTF. The CDR3 region has the DNA TGTGCCAGCAGCTTAAAATCTGGGAGGGATGGCTACACCTTC.

This clone was seen once. This chain connects TRBV6-5 to TRBJ2-1, with a possible D match to TRBD2 (5 bases). This CDR3 region has 12 residues. Germline CDR1 and CDR2: MNHEY and SVGAGI. Trimming left V 8 bases short and J 13 bases short, with 18 bases between. CDR3 bases: TGTGCCAGCGCTGAAACCGGGGATACCCAGTTCTTC. Its protein product is CASAETGDTQFF.

V is TRBV7-3 and J is TRBJ2-1; 11 nucleotides agree with TRBD1. The germline gives CDR1 SGHTA, CDR2 FQGTGA. The CDR3 extends over 15 amino acids. The ends lost 5 bases at V and 5 bases at J; junction bases unmatched: 5. The CDR3: CASSLGQGAHNEQFF. The CDR3 DNA follows: TGTGCCAGCAGCCTCGGACAGGGGGCACACAATGAGCAGTTCTTC.

The chain couples TRBV20-1 to TRBJ2-3; 10 nucleotides align to TRBD2. The CDR3 runs to 15 residues. Trimming at V came to 3 bases and at J to 5 bases, leaving 8 bases not matched to a gene. Germline CDR1 DFQATT, CDR2 SNEGSKA (reference sequence). The DNA for the CDR3 is TGCAGTGCTAGTGGTCTAGCGGGGGTGGTAGATACGCAGTATTTT. Amino acid sequence: CSASGLAGVVDTQYF.

This clone was found once. V is TRBV3-1 (or the pseudogene TRBV3-2) and J is TRBJ1-4, with D possibly being TRBD1 (6 bases). The V gene lost 5 bases and the J gene lost 6 bases, with 10 bases spanning the gap. Germline CDR1 is LGHDT and CDR2 is YNNKEL (reference sequence). The CDR3 runs 13 residues. In DNA form, the CDR3 reads TGTGCCAGCAGCGGGACACATCATGAAAAACTGTTTTTT. Translated: CASSGTHHEKLFF.

V is TRBV23-1 and J is TRBJ2-7; 12 nucleotides agree with TRBD2. TRBV23-1 is filed as an ORF, its function uncertain. The CDR3 is 17 residues long. V gave up 0 bases and J gave up 5 bases; unmatched junction bases: 8. CDR3 bases: TGCGCCAGCAGTCAATCTATAGAACTAGCGGGAGGTCACGAGCAGTACGTC. This translates into CASSQSIELAGGHEQYV.

This clone showed up just once. This chain connects TRBV6-5 to TRBJ1-1; D is unresolved. CDR1 MNHEY and CDR2 SVGAGI come from the germline V gene. This CDR3 is built from 15 residues. Trimming removed 0 bases from V and 0 bases from J, with 8 bases in between. The CDR3 spells CASSYSRLMNTEAFF. CDR3 DNA sequence: TGTGCCAGCAGTTACTCTAGACTTATGAACACTGAAGCTTTCTTT.

The rearrangement uses TRBV6-5 and TRBJ1-4; a possible D gene is TRBD1 (6 bases). The CDR3 is made up of 15 amino acids. Deletions cut 8 bases from V and 8 bases from J, with 21 bases between. CDR1 MNHEY and CDR2 SVGAGI come from the germline V gene. The CDR3, as DNA: TGTGCCAGCCGCTATACGACAGGCTTGAAAGAAAAACTGTTTTTT. This translates into CASRYTTGLKEKLFF.

The V gene is TRBV12-3 or TRBV12-4, the J gene TRBJ2-4; no clear D gene. Trimming stripped 2 bases from V and 10 bases from J, with 6 bases between. The CDR3 has 11 residues. The CDR3 reads CASSLFGIQYF. DNA for the CDR3: TGTGCCAGCAGTTTATTCGGGATTCAGTACTTC.

The rearrangement joins TRBV19 to TRBJ1-1, with TRBD1 matching over 7 bases. J gave up 1 base and V 5 bases, and 7 bases lay outside the gene matches. The CDR3 sequence is 15 residues long. Germline lookup yields CDR1 LNHDA and CDR2 SQIVND (reference sequence). CDR3 sequence: CASSQSWTGNTEAFF. The CDR3 DNA is TGTGCCAGTAGTCAATCCTGGACAGGGAACACTGAAGCTTTCTTT.

CDR3 loop: CASSFSSGSDYNEQFF. The CDR3 nucleotides read TGTGCCAGCAGCTTTTCTAGCGGTTCAGACTACAATGAGCAGTTCTTC. The genes are TRBV7-2 and TRBJ2-1, with TRBD2 identical over 7 bases. Trimming at V came to 3 bases and at J to 3 bases, leaving 8 bases not matched to a gene. CDR3 size: 16 residues. In germline, CDR1 is SGHTA, CDR2 FQGNSA.

A remark on this clone: The junction and the germline gene differ at one end; a read error may be behind it. The chain couples TRBV5-6 to TRBJ2-7; 8 positions agree with TRBD2. This CDR3 is built from 12 residues. CDR1 and CDR2 from the germline V gene are SGHDT and YYEEEE. The chain's CDR3 is CASSLRTSPSNF. In DNA form, the CDR3 reads TGTGCCAGCAGCTTGAGGACTAGCCCTTCTAACTTC.

In DNA form, the CDR3 reads TGTGCCAGCAGCCAATCGTCGGGAGGGCTCTACAATAGCAATCAGCCCCAGCATTTT. This sequence encodes CASSQSSGGLYNSNQPQHF. V gene TRBV16 combines with J gene TRBJ1-5; D gene uncertain. Trimming removed 0 bases from V and 0 bases from J, with 18 bases in between. The germline V gene encodes CDR1 KGHSY and CDR2 FQNENV. CDR3 size: 19 residues.

In this sample, this clone turned up once. The chain uses TRBV6-5 and TRBJ1-4; TRBD1 aligns across 12 bases. The J segment lost 7 bases and the V segment lost 6 bases, leaving 6 bases of the junction unmatched. CDR1 is MNHEY, CDR2 SVGAGI, per germline. This CDR3 has 15 residues. DNA of the CDR3: TGTGCCAGCAGCCGGGACAGGGGGCAGGGTGAAAAACTGTTTTTT. It encodes CASSRDRGQGEKLFF.

The chain joins TRBV6-5 to TRBJ1-3; no clear D gene. The germline V gene encodes CDR1 MNHEY and CDR2 SVGAGI. V lost 6 bases and J 0 bases, leaving 12 bases between the germline ends. This CDR3 is 15 amino acids long. The CDR3 DNA reads as TGTGCCAGCAGCGGAGGACGGACCTCTGGAAACACCATATATTTT. Its translation: CASSGGRTSGNTIYF.

The V and J genes are TRBV6-6 and TRBJ1-1; D remains ambiguous. CDR1 is MNHNY, CDR2 SVGAGI, per germline (reference sequence). The CDR3 covers 13 residues. V was cut by 2 bases and J by 2 bases, with 6 bases left in between. CDR3 loop: CASSYTDNTEAFF. The CDR3 DNA follows: TGTGCCAGCAGTTACACTGATAACACTGAAGCTTTCTTT.

As for this clone: Just one base apart from a much larger clone, this may be a read error. The chain uses TRBV29-1 and TRBJ2-7; 10 nucleotides line up with TRBD1. CDR3 length equals 13 residues. Trimming took 5 bases from V and 0 from J; bases not matched to a gene: 1. CDR1 SQVTM and CDR2 ANQGSEA come from the germline V gene. The CDR3 region has the DNA TGCAGCGTTAGGACAGGGGGCTCCTACGAGCAGTACTTC. Translating it yields CSVRTGGSYEQYF.

This clone appeared once. The chain combines TRBV3-1 (or the pseudogene TRBV3-2) with TRBJ1-4, with D uncertain. V lost 2 bases to trimming and J lost 0 bases, with 7 bases between them. This CDR3 comprises 15 residues. Germline V gene lookup returns CDR1 LGHDT and CDR2 YNNKEL (reference sequence). The CDR3 nucleotides read TGTGCCAGCAGCCAAATGGGAGCAACTAATGAAAAACTGTTTTTT. This translates into CASSQMGATNEKLFF.

V is TRBV5-1 and J is TRBJ1-2; no definite D call. V was shortened by 0 bases and J by 8 bases, with 14 bases between the two germline ends. This CDR3 spans 14 amino acids. Looked up from germline, CDR1 is SGHRS and CDR2 is YFSETQ. The CDR3 DNA follows: TGCGCCAGCAGCTTGGCCATGGAGGGCGGGGGCTACACCTTC. Translated, it gives CASSLAMEGGGYTF.

This chain joins TRBV29-1 and TRBJ2-6; TRBD2 is a possible D gene (5 bases). V dropped 4 bases and J dropped 9 bases, with 10 bases sitting between them. This CDR3 is 12 amino acids long. Germline V gene lookup returns CDR1 SQVTM and CDR2 ANQGSEA. Here the CDR3 reads CSVVRGDNVLTF. The CDR3 DNA follows: TGCAGCGTTGTCCGGGGTGACAACGTCCTGACTTTC.

This clone was found a few times. The V call is TRBV6-5, the J call TRBJ1-2, with TRBD1 identical over 8 bases. The V gene end was trimmed by 6 bases and the J gene end by 4 bases; junction bases not matched to a gene: 7. From germline, CDR1 is MNHEY and CDR2 SVGAGI. The CDR3 loop spans 14 amino acids. The CDR3 DNA reads as TGTGCCAGCAGAGATCCGCAGGGGGCCTATGGCTACACCTTC. As protein: CASRDPQGAYGYTF.

This chain connects TRBV9 to TRBJ2-2; possibly TRBD2 for D (5 bases). Per the germline V gene, CDR1 is SGDLS and CDR2 is YYNGEE. The V end was cut by 0 bases, the J end by 2 bases, with 8 bases between. CDR3 length: 15 residues. The CDR3 spells CASSVGGSNTGELFF. The CDR3, as DNA: TGTGCCAGCAGCGTAGGAGGGTCCAACACCGGGGAGCTGTTTTTT.

This chain connects TRBV19 to TRBJ2-3, with a weak D call TRBD2 (5 bases). The CDR3 contains 16 residues. CDR1 LNHDA and CDR2 SQIVND come from the germline V gene (reference sequence). Trimming cost V 5 bases and J 3 bases, with 18 bases left between them. CDR3 protein: CASSVLGGVGTDTQYF. For the CDR3, the DNA is TGTGCCAGTAGTGTCCTTGGAGGAGTAGGGACAGATACGCAGTATTTT.

The V and J genes are TRBV28 and TRBJ1-1, with 7 bases lining up with TRBD1. From germline, CDR1 is MDHEN and CDR2 SYDVKM. The CDR3 runs to 14 residues. V was pared by 3 bases and J by 1 base, with 2 bases of the junction left unmatched. CDR3 nucleotides: TGTGCCAGCAGTTTTTACAGGGGGAACACTGAAGCTTTCTTT. Residues: CASSFYRGNTEAFF.

The rearrangement uses TRBV2 and TRBJ2-1; 7 bases are shared with TRBD2. CDR1 and CDR2 (germline): SNHLY, FYNNEI. The J segment lost 0 bases and the V segment lost 4 bases, leaving 9 bases of the junction unmatched. The CDR3 covers 17 residues. The CDR3 nucleotides read TGTGCCAGCAGTGTTCAAGCGGGGCCGAGCTCCTACAATGAGCAGTTCTTC. The encoded protein is CASSVQAGPSSYNEQFF.